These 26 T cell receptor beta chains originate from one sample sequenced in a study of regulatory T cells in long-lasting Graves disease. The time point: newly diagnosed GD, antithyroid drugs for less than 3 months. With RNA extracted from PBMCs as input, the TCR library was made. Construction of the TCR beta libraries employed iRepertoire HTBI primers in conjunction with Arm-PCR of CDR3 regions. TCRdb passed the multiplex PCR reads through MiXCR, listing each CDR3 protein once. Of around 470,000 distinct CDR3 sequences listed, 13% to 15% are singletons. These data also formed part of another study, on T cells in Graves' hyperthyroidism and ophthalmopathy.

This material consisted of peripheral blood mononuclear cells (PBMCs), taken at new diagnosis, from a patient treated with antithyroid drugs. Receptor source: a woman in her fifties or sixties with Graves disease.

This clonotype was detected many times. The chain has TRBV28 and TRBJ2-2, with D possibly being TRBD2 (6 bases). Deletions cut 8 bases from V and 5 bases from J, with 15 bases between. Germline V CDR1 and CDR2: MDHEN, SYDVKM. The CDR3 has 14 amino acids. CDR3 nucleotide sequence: TGTGCCAGCGAAACCGGTGGGACTACCGGGGAGCTGTTTTTT. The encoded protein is CASETGGTTGELFF.

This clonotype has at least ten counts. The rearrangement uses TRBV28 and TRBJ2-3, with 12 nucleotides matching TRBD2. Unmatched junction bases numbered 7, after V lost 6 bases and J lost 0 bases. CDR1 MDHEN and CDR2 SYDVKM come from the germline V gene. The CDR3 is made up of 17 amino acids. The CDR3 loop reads CASSSGLAGASTDTQYF. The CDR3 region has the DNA TGTGCCAGCAGCTCGGGACTAGCGGGCGCTAGCACAGATACGCAGTATTTT.

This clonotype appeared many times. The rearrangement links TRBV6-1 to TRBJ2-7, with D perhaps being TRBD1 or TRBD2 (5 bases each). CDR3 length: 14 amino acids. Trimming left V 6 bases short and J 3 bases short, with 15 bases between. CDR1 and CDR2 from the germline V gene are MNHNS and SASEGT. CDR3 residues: CASREPGPNYEQYF. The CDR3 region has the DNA TGTGCCAGCAGAGAACCGGGACCTAACTACGAGCAGTACTTC.

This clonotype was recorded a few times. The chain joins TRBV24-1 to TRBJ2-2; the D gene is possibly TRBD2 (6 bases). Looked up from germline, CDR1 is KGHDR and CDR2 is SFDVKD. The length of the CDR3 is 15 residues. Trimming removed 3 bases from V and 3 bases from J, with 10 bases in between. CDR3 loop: CATSDPGGDTGELFF. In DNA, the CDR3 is TGTGCCACCAGTGATCCCGGCGGGGACACCGGGGAGCTGTTTTTT.

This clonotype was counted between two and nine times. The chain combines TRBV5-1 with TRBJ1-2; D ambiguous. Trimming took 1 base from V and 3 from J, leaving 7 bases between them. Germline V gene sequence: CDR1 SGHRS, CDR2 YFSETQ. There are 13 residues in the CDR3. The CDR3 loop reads CASSLSADYGYTF. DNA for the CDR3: TGCGCCAGCAGCTTGTCGGCAGACTATGGCTACACCTTC.

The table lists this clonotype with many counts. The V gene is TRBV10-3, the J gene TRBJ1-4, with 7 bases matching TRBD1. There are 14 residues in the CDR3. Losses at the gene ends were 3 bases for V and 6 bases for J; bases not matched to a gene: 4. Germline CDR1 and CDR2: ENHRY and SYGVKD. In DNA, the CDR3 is TGTGCCATCAGTGAAGCACAGGGGTATGAAAAACTGTTTTTT. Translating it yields CAISEAQGYEKLFF.

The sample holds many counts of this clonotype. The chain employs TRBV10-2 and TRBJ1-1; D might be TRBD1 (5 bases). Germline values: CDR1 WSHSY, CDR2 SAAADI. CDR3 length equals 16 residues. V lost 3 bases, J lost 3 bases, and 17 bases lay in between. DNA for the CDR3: TGCGCCAGCAGTGATGTTACTTGGGCCAGGGACACTGAAGCTTTCTTT. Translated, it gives CASSDVTWARDTEAFF.

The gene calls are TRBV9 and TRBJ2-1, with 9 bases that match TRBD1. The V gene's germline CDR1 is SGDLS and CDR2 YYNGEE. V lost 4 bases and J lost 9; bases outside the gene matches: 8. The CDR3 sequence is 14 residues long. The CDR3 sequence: CASSSRTGDGEQFF. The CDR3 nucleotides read TGTGCCAGCAGCTCTCGGACAGGGGACGGTGAGCAGTTCTTC.

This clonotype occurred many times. DNA of the CDR3: TGTGCCAGCAGCAACGGAGGTTTAGGCGTAGGTGAGCAGTTCTTC. Translating it yields CASSNGGLGVGEQFF. V and J are TRBV6-1 and TRBJ2-1; weak D call: TRBD2 (5 bases). Germline V CDR1 and CDR2: MNHNS, SASEGT. The ends were cut back, 6 bases at V and 9 bases at J, with 21 bases in the middle. The CDR3 spans 15 residues.

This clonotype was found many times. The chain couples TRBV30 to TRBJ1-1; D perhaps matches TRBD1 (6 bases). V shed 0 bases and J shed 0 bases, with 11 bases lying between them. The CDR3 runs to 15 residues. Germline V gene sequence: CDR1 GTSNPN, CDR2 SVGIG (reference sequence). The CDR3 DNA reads TGTGCCTGGAGTGTACGTGGGGGGCTGAACACTGAAGCTTTCTTT. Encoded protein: CAWSVRGGLNTEAFF.

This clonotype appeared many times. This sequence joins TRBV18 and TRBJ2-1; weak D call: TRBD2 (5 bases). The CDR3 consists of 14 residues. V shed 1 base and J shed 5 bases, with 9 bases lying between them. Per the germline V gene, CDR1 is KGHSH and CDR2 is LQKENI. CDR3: CASSPRAVDNEQFF. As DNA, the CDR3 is TGTGCCAGCTCACCACGAGCGGTCGACAATGAGCAGTTCTTC. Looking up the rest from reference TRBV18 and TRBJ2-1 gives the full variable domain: NAGVMQNPRHLVRRRGQEARLRCSPMKGHSHVYWYRQLPEEGLKFMVYLQKENIIDESGMPKERFSAEFPKEGPSILRIQQVVRGDSAAYFCASSPRAVDNEQFFGPGTRLTVL.

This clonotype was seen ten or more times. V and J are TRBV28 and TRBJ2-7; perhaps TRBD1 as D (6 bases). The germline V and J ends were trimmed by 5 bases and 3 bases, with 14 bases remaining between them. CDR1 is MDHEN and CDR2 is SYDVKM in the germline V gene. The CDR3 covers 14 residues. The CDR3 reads CASSNTGWDYEQYF. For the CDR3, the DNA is TGTGCCAGCAGTAACACAGGGTGGGACTACGAGCAGTACTTC.

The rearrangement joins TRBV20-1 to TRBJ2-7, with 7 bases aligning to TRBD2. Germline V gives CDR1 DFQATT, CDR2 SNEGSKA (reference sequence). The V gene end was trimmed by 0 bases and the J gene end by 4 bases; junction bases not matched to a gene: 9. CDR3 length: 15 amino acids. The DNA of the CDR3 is TGCAGTGCTAGAGATTCGGGAGGAGTGGGGTACGAGCAGTACTTC. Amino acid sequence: CSARDSGGVGYEQYF.

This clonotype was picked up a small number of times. CDR3 region: CASSARTSDYEQYF. The CDR3, as DNA: TGTGCCAGCAGCGCTAGGACTAGTGACTACGAGCAGTACTTC. The chain couples TRBV5-4 to TRBJ2-7; 7 bases match TRBD2. The CDR3 is 14 amino acids. Germline V gene lookup returns CDR1 SGHNT and CDR2 YYREEE (reference sequence). J was trimmed by 3 bases and V by 4 bases; bases with no gene match: 7.

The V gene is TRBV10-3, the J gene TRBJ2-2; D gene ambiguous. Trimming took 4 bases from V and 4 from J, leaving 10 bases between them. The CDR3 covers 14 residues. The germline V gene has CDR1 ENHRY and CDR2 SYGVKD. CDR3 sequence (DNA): TGTGCCATCAGTGTTGGGGAATTCACCGGGGAGCTGTTTTTT. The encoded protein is CAISVGEFTGELFF.

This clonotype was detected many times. This chain's CDR3 is CASTKPSGGTNTGELFF. The CDR3 region has the DNA TGTGCCAGCACGAAACCCTCGGGGGGGACGAACACCGGGGAGCTGTTTTTT. The chain joins TRBV28 to TRBJ2-2; 8 nucleotides agree with TRBD2. The V and J ends lost 7 bases and 0 bases, in that order; junction bases with no gene match: 10. CDR1 is MDHEN and CDR2 is SYDVKM in the germline V gene. The CDR3 has 17 residues.

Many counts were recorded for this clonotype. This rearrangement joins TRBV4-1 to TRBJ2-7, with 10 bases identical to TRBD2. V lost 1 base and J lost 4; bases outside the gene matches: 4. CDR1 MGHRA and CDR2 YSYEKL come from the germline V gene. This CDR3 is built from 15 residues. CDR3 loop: CASSQGLAGEYEQYF. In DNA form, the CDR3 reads TGCGCCAGCAGCCAAGGTCTAGCGGGAGAATACGAGCAGTACTTC.

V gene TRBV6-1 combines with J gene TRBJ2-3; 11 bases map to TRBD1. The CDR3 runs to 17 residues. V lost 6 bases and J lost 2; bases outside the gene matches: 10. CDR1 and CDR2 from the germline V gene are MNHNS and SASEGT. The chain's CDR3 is CASRPADGQGATDTQYF. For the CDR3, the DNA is TGTGCCAGCAGACCCGCGGATGGACAGGGGGCCACAGATACGCAGTATTTT.

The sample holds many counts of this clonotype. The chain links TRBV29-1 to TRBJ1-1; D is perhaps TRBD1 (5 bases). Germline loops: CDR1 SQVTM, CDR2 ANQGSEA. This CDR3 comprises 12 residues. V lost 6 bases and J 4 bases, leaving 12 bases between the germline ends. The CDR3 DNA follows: TGCAGCGTGGTCAGGGCGAGCACTGAAGCTTTCTTT. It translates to CSVVRASTEAFF.

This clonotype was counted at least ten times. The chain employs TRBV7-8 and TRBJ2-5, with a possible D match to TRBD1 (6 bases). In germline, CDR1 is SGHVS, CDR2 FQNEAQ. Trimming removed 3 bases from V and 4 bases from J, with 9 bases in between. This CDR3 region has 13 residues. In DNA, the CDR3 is TGTGCCAGCAGCTTCCAGGGGAGAGAGACCCAGTACTTC. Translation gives CASSFQGRETQYF.

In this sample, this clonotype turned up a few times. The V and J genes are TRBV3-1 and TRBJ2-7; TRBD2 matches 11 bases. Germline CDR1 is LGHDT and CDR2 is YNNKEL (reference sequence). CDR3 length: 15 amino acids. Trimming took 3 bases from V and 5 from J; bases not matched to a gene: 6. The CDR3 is CASSQTTSGSDEQYF. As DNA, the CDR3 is TGTGCCAGCAGCCAGACCACTAGCGGGAGCGACGAGCAGTACTTC.

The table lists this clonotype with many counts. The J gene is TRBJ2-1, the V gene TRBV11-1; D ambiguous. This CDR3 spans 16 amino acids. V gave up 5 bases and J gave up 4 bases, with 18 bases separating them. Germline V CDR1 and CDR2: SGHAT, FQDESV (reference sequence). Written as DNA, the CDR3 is TGTGCCAGCAGCCCAAAGCGATCCCCTGTGTACAATGAGCAGTTCTTC. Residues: CASSPKRSPVYNEQFF.

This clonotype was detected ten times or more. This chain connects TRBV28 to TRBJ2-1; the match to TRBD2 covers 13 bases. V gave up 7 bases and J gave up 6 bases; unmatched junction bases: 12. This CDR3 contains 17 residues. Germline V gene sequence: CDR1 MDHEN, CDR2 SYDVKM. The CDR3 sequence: CASKATSGRPDSNEQFF. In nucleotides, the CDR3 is TGTGCCAGCAAGGCGACTAGCGGGAGGCCCGACAGCAATGAGCAGTTCTTC.

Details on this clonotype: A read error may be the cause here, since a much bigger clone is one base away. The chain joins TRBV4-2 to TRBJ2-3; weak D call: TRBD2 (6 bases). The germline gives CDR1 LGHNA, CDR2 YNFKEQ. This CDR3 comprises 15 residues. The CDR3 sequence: CASSQFSGGTDSQYF. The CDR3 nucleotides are TGTGCCAGCAGCCAGTTTAGCGGAGGCACAGATTCGCAGTATTTT.

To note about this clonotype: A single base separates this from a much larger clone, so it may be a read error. The CDR3 coding sequence is TGTGCCTGGAGTCCTGGCAGCGATGGCTACACCTTC. The encoded protein is CAWSPGSDGYTF. The chain combines TRBV30 with TRBJ1-2; D is unresolved. V was shortened by 2 bases and J by 6 bases, with 10 bases between the two germline ends. This CDR3 is built from 12 residues. CDR1 and CDR2 (germline): GTSNPN, SVGIG (reference sequence).

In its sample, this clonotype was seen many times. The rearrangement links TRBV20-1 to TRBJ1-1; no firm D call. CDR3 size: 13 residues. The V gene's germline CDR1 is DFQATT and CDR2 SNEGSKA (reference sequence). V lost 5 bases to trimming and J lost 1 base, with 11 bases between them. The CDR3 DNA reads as TGCAGTGCTCCCCGGACGGAGAACACTGAAGCTTTCTTT. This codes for CSAPRTENTEAFF.